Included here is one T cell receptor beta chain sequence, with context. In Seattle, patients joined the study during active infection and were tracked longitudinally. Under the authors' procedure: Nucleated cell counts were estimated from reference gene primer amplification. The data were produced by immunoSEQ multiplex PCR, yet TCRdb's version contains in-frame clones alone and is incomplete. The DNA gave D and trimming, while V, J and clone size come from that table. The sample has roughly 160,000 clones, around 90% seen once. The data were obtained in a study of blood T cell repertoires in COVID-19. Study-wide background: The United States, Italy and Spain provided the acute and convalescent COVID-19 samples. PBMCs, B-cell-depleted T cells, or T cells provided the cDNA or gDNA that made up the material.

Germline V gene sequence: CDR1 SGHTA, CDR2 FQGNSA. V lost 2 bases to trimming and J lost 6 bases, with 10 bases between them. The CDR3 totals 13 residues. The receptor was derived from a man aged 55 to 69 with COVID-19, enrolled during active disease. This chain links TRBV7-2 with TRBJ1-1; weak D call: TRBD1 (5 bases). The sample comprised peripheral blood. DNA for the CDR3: TGTGCCAGCAGCTTACGGGGGAGACCTGAAGCTTTCTTT. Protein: CASSLRGRPEAFF.